Shown below are 19 T cell receptor beta chains from a single sample sequenced in a study of shared clonotypes between healthy human individuals (dated by TCRdb to 2018 to 2021). CD8 naive samples consisted of CD45RO-negative cells that were positively selected for CCR7, yielding a CD45RA+CCR7+ population without TemRA cells. The library was generated by the immunoSEQ multiplex PCR assay. The clones in this table, taken by TCRdb from immuneACCESS, are in-frame only. Not every clone is retained; where verified, under half of the shortfall comes from an unresolved V gene, and the cause of the rest is unknown. In all, the sample holds around 2,000,000 clones, and approximately 95% of those were seen once. Less than 1.5% of the sample goes to the ten largest clones. The material sequenced was naive CD8+ T cells sorted from blood. Sample cell subset or site, as interpreted from the label and publication: CD45RA+CCR7+. Every receptor here comes from a young man in good health.

J is TRBJ1-1 and V is TRBV9; TRBD1 is a possible D gene (5 bases). The V and J ends lost 0 bases and 5 bases respectively, with 14 bases between them. Germline CDR1 SGDLS, CDR2 YYNGEE. The CDR3 totals 15 residues. In DNA, the CDR3 is TGTGCCAGCAGCGTAGAATCAGGGCCTAGAACTGAAGCTTTCTTT. Translated, it gives CASSVESGPRTEAFF.

This chain uses TRBV6-4 with TRBJ2-2, with 11 bases matching TRBD2. There are 19 residues in the CDR3. Germline V gene sequence: CDR1 MRHNA, CDR2 SNTAGT. Trimming removed 4 bases from V and 0 bases from J; junction bases left unmatched: 10. CDR3 protein: CASSAGLTSGTSNTGELFF. The CDR3 DNA is TGTGCCAGCAGTGCCGGCCTGACTAGCGGGACATCGAACACCGGGGAGCTGTTTTTT.

The genes are TRBV28 and TRBJ2-7; TRBD1 agrees at 8 bases. CDR3 size: 15 residues. Germline-derived CDR1 and CDR2 are MDHEN and SYDVKM. V gave up 5 bases and J gave up 2 bases; unmatched junction bases: 8. The CDR3 DNA follows: TGTGCCAGCAGTCTAGGACAGGGCCTTCCCTACGAGCAGTACTTC. Translation: CASSLGQGLPYEQYF.

The chain carries TRBV5-5 and TRBJ2-7; D is undetermined. Germline-derived CDR1 and CDR2 are SGHKS and YYEKEE (reference sequence). The CDR3 length is 13 residues. V was shortened by 2 bases and J by 2 bases, with 8 bases between the two germline ends. The DNA for the CDR3 is TGTGCCAGCAGCTTAGCTGTAGCCTACGAGCAGTACTTC. Translating gives CASSLAVAYEQYF.

The DNA of the CDR3 is TGCGCCAGCAGCCCCCCGGTTACGGAGGCAGATACGCAGTATTTT. Translating gives CASSPPVTEADTQYF. The rearrangement uses TRBV5-1 and TRBJ2-3, with TRBD2 as a possible D gene (5 bases). Between the trimmed V and J ends, which lost 4 bases and 4 bases, there was a span of 16 bases. This CDR3 is built from 15 residues. Per the germline V gene, CDR1 is SGHRS and CDR2 is YFSETQ. Together with reference TRBV5-1 and TRBJ2-3, the CDR3 gives the full variable domain: KAGVTQTPRYLIKTRGQQVTLSCSPISGHRSVSWYQQTPGQGLQFLFEYFSETQRNKGNFPGRFSGRQFSNSRSEMNVSTLELGDSALYLCASSPPVTEADTQYFGPGTRLTVL.

Details on this clone: The same CDR3 also results from other DNA sequences found in this sample. The chain is built from TRBV30 and TRBJ1-2; D remains ambiguous. Germline V gene data show CDR1 as GTSNPN and CDR2 as SVGIG (reference sequence). The CDR3 extends over 12 amino acids. V shed 0 bases and J shed 6 bases, with 8 bases lying between them. The CDR3 sequence: CAWSVWGNGYTF. CDR3 DNA sequence: TGTGCCTGGAGTGTGTGGGGTAATGGCTACACCTTC.

This chain links TRBV28 with TRBJ2-5; no reliable D call. Trimming removed 5 bases from V and 4 bases from J, with 11 bases in between. Germline loops: CDR1 MDHEN, CDR2 SYDVKM. CDR3 length: 13 amino acids. The CDR3 DNA reads as TGTGCCAGCAGTATCCGGTCGGGAGAGACCCAGTACTTC. This sequence encodes CASSIRSGETQYF.

This chain joins TRBV4-3 and TRBJ1-2; possible D gene TRBD1, 5 bases. In germline, CDR1 is LGHNA, CDR2 YSLEER. This CDR3 comprises 19 residues. V was clipped by 5 bases and J by 0 bases, with 25 bases between them. The CDR3 DNA reads as TGCGCCAGCAGCTCCCTGGGGGGTTCCCCAACGTTAGCTAACTATGGCTACACCTTC. Protein sequence: CASSSLGGSPTLANYGYTF.

This clone is a singleton in its sample. CDR3 protein: CASSQDETASTDTQYF. The DNA for the CDR3 is TGCGCCAGCAGCCAAGACGAGACAGCGAGCACAGATACGCAGTATTTT. The genes are TRBV4-1 and TRBJ2-3, with D perhaps TRBD1 (5 bases). Germline CDR1 reads MGHRA; CDR2 reads YSYEKL. This CDR3 region has 16 residues. Deletions cut 0 bases from V and 0 bases from J, with 10 bases between.

The chain joins TRBV2 to TRBJ2-7; the match to TRBD2 covers 9 bases. The germline CDR1 and CDR2 sequences are SNHLY and FYNNEI. The J segment lost 3 bases and the V segment lost 4 bases, leaving 13 bases of the junction unmatched. The CDR3 contains 17 residues. In nucleotides, the CDR3 is TGTGCCAGCAGTGCCCAACCTCTAGCGGGGATCGACTACGAGCAGTACTTC. Amino acids: CASSAQPLAGIDYEQYF.

This sequence joins TRBV4-3 and TRBJ2-7; 11 bases are shared with TRBD2. Trimming took 5 bases from V and 0 from J; bases not matched to a gene: 3. The CDR3 totals 15 residues. Germline CDR1 reads LGHNA; CDR2 reads YSLEER. The CDR3: CASSLGLAGSYEQYF. CDR3 nucleotides: TGCGCCAGCAGCTTAGGACTAGCGGGCTCCTACGAGCAGTACTTC.

The chain combines TRBV5-4 with TRBJ2-5, with 10 positions matching TRBD2. Germline trimming cut 5 bases from V and 2 bases from J; bases unmatched to any gene: 9. The CDR3 contains 16 residues. The V gene's germline CDR1 is SGHNT and CDR2 YYREEE (reference sequence). The CDR3 region is CASSSRAGGPQETQYF. The CDR3, as DNA: TGTGCCAGCAGTTCACGAGCGGGAGGGCCACAAGAGACCCAGTACTTC.

This clone occurred once. The V gene is TRBV9, the J gene TRBJ1-1; D may be TRBD1 (5 bases). Germline V gene sequence: CDR1 SGDLS, CDR2 YYNGEE. The CDR3 extends over 14 amino acids. The V end was cut by 4 bases, the J end by 4 bases, with 14 bases between. DNA of the CDR3: TGTGCCAGCAGCCCGGGGGGGTACGTCACTGAAGCTTTCTTT. Amino acids: CASSPGGYVTEAFF.

J is TRBJ2-7 and V is TRBV5-4, with 7 bases matching TRBD1. Trimming at V came to 2 bases and at J to 5 bases, leaving 7 bases not matched to a gene. The V gene's germline CDR1 is SGHNT and CDR2 YYREEE (reference sequence). This CDR3 comprises 14 residues. DNA of the CDR3: TGTGCCAGCAGCTTTAGAGGGGGCGGCGACGAGCAGTACTTC. Residues: CASSFRGGGDEQYF. Variable domain in full (rest from reference TRBV5-4 and TRBJ2-7): ETGVTQSPTHLIKTRGQQVTLRCSSQSGHNTVSWYQQALGQGPQFIFQYYREEENGRGNFPPRFSGLQFPNYSSELNVNALELDDSALYLCASSFRGGGDEQYFGPGTRLTVT.

This rearrangement joins TRBV7-9 to TRBJ1-3; no definite D call. V was pared by 5 bases and J by 1 base, with 9 bases between. The germline V gene encodes CDR1 SEHNR and CDR2 FQNEAQ (reference sequence). This CDR3 is 14 amino acids long. The CDR3 sequence is CASSPRYSGNTIYF. The CDR3 region has the DNA TGTGCCAGCAGCCCCCGGTATTCTGGAAACACCATATATTTT.

The genes are TRBV19 and TRBJ2-1, with 9 positions matching TRBD2. CDR1 and CDR2 from the germline V gene are LNHDA and SQIVND (reference sequence). V shed 7 bases and J 3 bases; nucleotides not matched to a gene: 7. CDR3 length: 15 amino acids. The DNA for the CDR3 is TGTGCCAGTACTGTGACTAGCGGACTCTACAATGAGCAGTTCTTC. Translating it yields CASTVTSGLYNEQFF.

The rearrangement uses TRBV2 and TRBJ2-7; D call uncertain. This CDR3 region has 14 residues. Trimming left V 3 bases short and J 2 bases short, with 11 bases between. In germline, CDR1 is SNHLY, CDR2 FYNNEI. CDR3 DNA: TGTGCCAGCAGTGACTTCACCCTGCCCTACGAGCAGTACTTC. It translates to CASSDFTLPYEQYF. Full variable domain (remainder filled in from reference TRBV2 and TRBJ2-7): EPEVTQTPSHQVTQMGQEVILRCVPISNHLYFYWYRQILGQKVEFLVSFYNNEISEKSEIFDDQFSVERPDGSNFTLKIRSTKLEDSAMYFCASSDFTLPYEQYFGPGTRLTVT.

This clone was observed a single time. The chain couples TRBV5-1 to TRBJ1-4; 7 nucleotides align to TRBD1. The ends lost 4 bases at V and 11 bases at J; junction bases unmatched: 8. Germline CDR1 SGHRS, CDR2 YFSETQ. CDR3 length: 13 residues. This CDR3 reads CASSEGTADKLFF. The CDR3 nucleotides read TGCGCCAGCAGCGAAGGGACAGCTGATAAACTGTTTTTT.

CDR3 sequence: CASIPPATQETQYF. CDR3 nucleotides: TGTGCCAGCATTCCCCCGGCTACTCAAGAGACCCAGTACTTC. The chain is built from TRBV7-9 and TRBJ2-5; no reliable D call. There are 14 residues in the CDR3. V gave up 7 bases and J gave up 2 bases, with 14 bases separating them. CDR1 and CDR2 from the germline V gene are SEHNR and FQNEAQ (reference sequence).